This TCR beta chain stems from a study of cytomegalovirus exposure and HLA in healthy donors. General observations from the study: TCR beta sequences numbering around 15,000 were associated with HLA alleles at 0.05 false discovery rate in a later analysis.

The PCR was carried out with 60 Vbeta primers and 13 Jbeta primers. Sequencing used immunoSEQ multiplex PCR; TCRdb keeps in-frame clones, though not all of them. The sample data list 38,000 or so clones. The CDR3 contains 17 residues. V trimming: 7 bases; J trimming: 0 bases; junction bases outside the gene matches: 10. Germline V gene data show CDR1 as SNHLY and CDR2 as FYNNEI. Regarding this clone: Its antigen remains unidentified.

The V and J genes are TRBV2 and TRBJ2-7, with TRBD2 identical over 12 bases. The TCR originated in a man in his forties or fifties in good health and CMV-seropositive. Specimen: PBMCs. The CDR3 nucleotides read TGTGCCAGCAAGAGGGAACTAGCGGGAGGTAGCTCCTACGAGCAGTACTTC. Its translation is CASKRELAGGSSYEQYF.